Below, 8 T cell receptor beta chains from the same sample are listed, as sequenced in a study of OX40 agonist ivuxolimab in advanced cancers. Here immunoSEQ multiplex PCR was the method, and the copy in TCRdb shows in-frame clones only, minus some. Here the sample spans some 62,000 clones, approximately 86% being singletons. The starting material was CD4+ or CD8+ T cells sorted from blood, obtained in a trial of the OX40 agonist ivuxolimab. These receptors originate from an adult with an advanced solid tumor such as melanoma, head and neck, liver or kidney cancer.

The chain uses TRBV11-2 and TRBJ2-7; a possible D gene is TRBD2 (6 bases). The germline gives CDR1 SGHAT, CDR2 FQNNGV. V lost 5 bases and J 2 bases, leaving 19 bases between the germline ends. The CDR3 sequence is 16 residues long. The CDR3 loop is CASSGLGLPDAYEQYF. In DNA form, the CDR3 reads TGTGCCAGCAGCGGCCTGGGACTGCCTGACGCCTACGAGCAGTACTTC. Full variable domain (remainder filled in from reference TRBV11-2 and TRBJ2-7): EAGVAQSPRYKIIEKRQSVAFWCNPISGHATLYWYQQILGQGPKLLIQFQNNGVVDDSQLPKDRFSAERLKGVDSTLKIQPAKLEDSAVYLCASSGLGLPDAYEQYFGPGTRLTVT.

V usage is TRBV7-3 and J usage is TRBJ2-1, with TRBD2 matching over 7 bases. Germline CDR1 and CDR2: SGHTA and FQGTGA. J was trimmed by 5 bases and V by 3 bases; bases with no gene match: 7. This CDR3 is 15 amino acids long. The CDR3 DNA reads as TGTGCCAGCAGCTTTCTAGGGAGGGAAAACAATGAGCAGTTCTTC. This gives the protein CASSFLGRENNEQFF.

This rearrangement joins TRBV7-9 to TRBJ1-1; maybe TRBD1 (6 bases). The germline CDR1 and CDR2 sequences are SEHNR and FQNEAQ (reference sequence). V lost 1 base and J lost 12, with 9 bases in between. This CDR3 spans 11 amino acids. The CDR3 nucleotides are TGTGCCAGCAGCTTAGGAACAGGGACTTTCTTT. This gives the protein CASSLGTGTFF.

The chain has TRBV28 and TRBJ2-7, with TRBD1 identical over 10 bases. The CDR3 runs 14 residues. Trimming took 6 bases from V and 2 from J; bases not matched to a gene: 4. Germline-derived CDR1 and CDR2 are MDHEN and SYDVKM. CDR3 nucleotide sequence: TGTGCCAGCAGCCCTGGGACAGGGGCCTACGAGCAGTACTTC. Amino acid sequence: CASSPGTGAYEQYF.

The V gene is TRBV11-2, the J gene TRBJ1-2, with D possibly TRBD1 on 5 matching bases. V was shortened by 5 bases and J by 3 bases, with 7 bases between the two germline ends. The length of the CDR3 is 12 residues. CDR1 SGHAT and CDR2 FQNNGV come from the germline V gene. The CDR3 DNA follows: TGTGCCAGCAGCCGGGACGACTATGGCTACACCTTC. This sequence encodes CASSRDDYGYTF.

The V and J genes are TRBV28 and TRBJ1-5; TRBD1 aligns across 8 bases. Germline-derived CDR1 and CDR2 are MDHEN and SYDVKM. This CDR3 is built from 15 residues. V dropped 3 bases and J dropped 4; count of bases not matched to a gene: 5. CDR3 protein: CASSLGDRPNQPQHF. The CDR3 nucleotides are TGTGCCAGCAGTTTGGGGGACAGGCCAAATCAGCCCCAGCATTTT.

The rearrangement joins TRBV11-3 to TRBJ2-7; possible D gene TRBD2, 6 bases. CDR3 size: 14 residues. From germline, CDR1 is SGHNT and CDR2 YENEEA. Deletions cut 5 bases from V and 2 bases from J, with 13 bases between. Here the CDR3 reads CASSPRGATYEQYF. The CDR3 DNA reads TGTGCCAGCAGCCCTCGCGGGGCCACCTACGAGCAGTACTTC.

This chain links TRBV7-9 with TRBJ2-5; 13 bases are a match to TRBD2. Germline assignment: CDR1 SEHNR and CDR2 FQNEAQ (reference sequence). V trimming: 4 bases; J trimming: 0 bases; junction bases outside the gene matches: 8. The length of the CDR3 is 18 residues. This CDR3 is CASSSGTSGTYNQETQYF. The CDR3, as DNA: TGTGCCAGCAGCTCCGGGACTAGCGGGACATATAACCAAGAGACCCAGTACTTC.